These 4 T cell receptor beta chains share one sample of origin, sequenced in a study of OX40 agonist ivuxolimab in advanced cancers. Profiled with immunoSEQ multiplex PCR; TCRdb holds only in-frame clones, not every one. The sample includes just over 30,000 clones, roughly 86% seen only once; the top ten take 25%. This specimen consisted of CD4+ or CD8+ T cells sorted from blood, obtained in a trial of the OX40 agonist ivuxolimab. The receptors derive from an adult with an advanced solid tumor such as melanoma, head and neck, liver or kidney cancer.

Concerning this clone itself: One end of the junction varies from germline; a read error may be responsible. The V gene is TRBV7-7, the J gene TRBJ2-7; D perhaps matches TRBD2 (6 bases). The CDR3 is 13 residues long. Germline V lookup: CDR1 SSHAT, CDR2 FNYEAQ (reference sequence). This chain's CDR3 is CASSFSQAGEQYF. The DNA for the CDR3 is TGTGCTAGCAGCTTTTCCCAGGCGGGGGAGCAGTACTTC.

The J gene is TRBJ1-1, the V gene TRBV6-1; D uncertain. The V end lost 4 bases, the J end lost 8 bases, and 11 bases lay between the germline ends. Germline assignment: CDR1 MNHNS and CDR2 SASEGT. This CDR3 has 12 amino acids. In nucleotides, the CDR3 is TGTGCCAGCAGTGCCGGACTAACAGAAGCTTTCTTT. Residues: CASSAGLTEAFF.

The rearrangement joins TRBV2 to TRBJ2-1; D is perhaps TRBD1 (6 bases). The CDR3 extends over 13 amino acids. CDR1 and CDR2 (germline): SNHLY, FYNNEI. With 9 bases removed from V and 0 bases from J, the gap between germline ends came to 9 bases. CDR3 amino acids: CARGGFSYNEQFF. In nucleotides, the CDR3 is TGTGCCAGAGGGGGTTTCTCCTACAATGAGCAGTTCTTC.

The DNA of the CDR3 is TGTGCCTCAGCAAGGACAGGGCTTAGCAATCAGCCCCAGCATTTT. Translated, it gives CASARTGLSNQPQHF. The chain couples TRBV2 to TRBJ1-5; 8 bases align to TRBD1. V lost 11 bases and J lost 0; bases outside the gene matches: 9. CDR3 length equals 15 residues. Germline V lookup: CDR1 SNHLY, CDR2 FYNNEI. Full variable domain (missing parts from reference TRBV2 and TRBJ1-5): EPEVTQTPSHQVTQMGQEVILRCVPISNHLYFYWYRQILGQKVEFLVSFYNNEISEKSEIFDDQFSVERPDGSNFTLKIRSTKLEDSAMYFCASARTGLSNQPQHFGDGTRLSIL.